These 29 T cell receptor beta chains originate from one sample sequenced in a study of T cell responses to AZD1222 COVID-19 vaccine. This table comes from immunoSEQ multiplex PCR, and its TCRdb copy is limited to in-frame clones, with some not included. Of about 70,000 clones in the sample, 83% were seen once. Source: peripheral blood, taken 28 days after the second AZD1222 dose. The receptors here all came from an adult who received the AZD1222 COVID-19 vaccine.

This clone was seen more than once but under ten times. The same CDR3 can be traced to other DNA sequences in this sample. This chain joins TRBV5-6 and TRBJ2-2; 9 bases are shared with TRBD2. V gave up 3 bases and J gave up 6 bases; unmatched junction bases: 12. This CDR3 is built from 17 residues. Germline CDR1 reads SGHDT; CDR2 reads YYEEEE. CDR3 protein: CASSWPRGRGGSGELFF. The CDR3 DNA reads as TGTGCCAGCAGCTGGCCGAGGGGGCGGGGGGGTTCCGGGGAGCTGTTTTTT.

The chain links TRBV4-3 to TRBJ1-3; 9 bases are a match to TRBD1. Trimming removed 4 bases from V and 1 base from J; junction bases left unmatched: 2. This CDR3 has 15 amino acids. Germline V gene sequence: CDR1 LGHNA, CDR2 YSLEER. CDR3 residues: CASSLGTGSGNTIYF. The CDR3 DNA reads as TGCGCCAGCAGCCTGGGGACAGGGTCTGGAAACACCATATATTTT.

The chain uses TRBV4-3 and TRBJ1-5; possible D gene TRBD1, 5 bases. The V gene's germline CDR1 is LGHNA and CDR2 YSLEER. Trimming removed 0 bases from V and 3 bases from J, with 12 bases in between. CDR3 length: 16 residues. The CDR3 region is CASSQDRVGTNQPQHF. DNA for the CDR3: TGCGCCAGCAGCCAAGATAGGGTAGGGACCAATCAGCCCCAGCATTTT.

The rearrangement uses TRBV5-1 and TRBJ2-3, with a tentative D call TRBD1 (6 bases). V was trimmed by 1 base and J by 2 bases, leaving 14 bases between them. The CDR3 sequence is 16 residues long. The germline CDR1 and CDR2 sequences are SGHRS and YFSETQ. CDR3 region: CASSLRFGQSTDTQYF. The DNA of the CDR3 is TGCGCCAGCAGCTTGAGGTTTGGACAGTCCACAGATACGCAGTATTTT.

The chain couples TRBV5-1 to TRBJ2-3; 11 nucleotides align to TRBD2. This CDR3 has 17 residues. The V gene's germline CDR1 is SGHRS and CDR2 YFSETQ. Trimming cost V 0 bases and J 2 bases; bases outside gene matches: 5. The CDR3 DNA is TGCGCCAGCAGCTTGGCCACTAGCGGGGGACCCACAGATACGCAGTATTTT. It encodes CASSLATSGGPTDTQYF.

This clone showed up just once. V is TRBV18 and J is TRBJ2-5; D gene ambiguous. Between the trimmed V and J ends, which lost 4 bases and 1 base, there was a span of 7 bases. Germline V gene lookup returns CDR1 KGHSH and CDR2 LQKENI. The CDR3 has 13 residues. CDR3 residues: CASSRSTQETQYF. The CDR3 DNA sequence: TGTGCCAGCTCACGCTCCACCCAAGAGACCCAGTACTTC. The entire variable domain, with the rest obtained from reference TRBV18 and TRBJ2-5, is as follows: NAGVMQNPRHLVRRRGQEARLRCSPMKGHSHVYWYRQLPEEGLKFMVYLQKENIIDESGMPKERFSAEFPKEGPSILRIQQVVRGDSAAYFCASSRSTQETQYFGPGTRLLVL.

This chain uses TRBV7-2 with TRBJ2-7, with TRBD1 matching 7 bases. Germline V CDR1 and CDR2: SGHTA, FQGNSA. This CDR3 region has 11 residues. V shed 4 bases, J shed 11 bases, and the junction held 5 bases outside the gene matches. The CDR3 region is CASSSQGKEYF. The DNA of the CDR3 is TGTGCCAGCAGCTCACAGGGGAAGGAGTACTTC.

The chain joins TRBV5-1 to TRBJ1-6; 8 nucleotides agree with TRBD1. The germline V gene encodes CDR1 SGHRS and CDR2 YFSETQ. The CDR3 is 16 residues long. The V and J ends lost 4 bases and 14 bases, in that order; junction bases with no gene match: 17. The CDR3 region is CASSVGQGDPWGSLHF. CDR3 sequence (DNA): TGCGCCAGCAGCGTAGGACAGGGTGACCCGTGGGGGTCCCTCCACTTT.

The rearrangement uses TRBV4-1 and TRBJ1-1; tentative D call: TRBD1 (5 bases). This CDR3 has 14 residues. V lost 7 bases to trimming and J lost 5 bases, with 17 bases between them. Germline assignment: CDR1 MGHRA and CDR2 YSYEKL. CDR3 loop: CASTDSVGGTEAFF. The CDR3 DNA follows: TGCGCCAGCACCGACAGTGTGGGGGGTACTGAAGCTTTCTTT.

On this clone: This sample also contains other DNA sequences that code for the same CDR3. The chain recombines TRBV12-3 or TRBV12-4 with TRBJ1-5, with D unresolved. This CDR3 comprises 13 residues. V was shortened by 3 bases and J by 4 bases, with 7 bases between the two germline ends. This CDR3 reads CASSFGENQPQHF. CDR3 in DNA: TGTGCCAGCAGTTTTGGGGAGAATCAGCCCCAGCATTTT.

This clone is a singleton in its sample. This chain joins TRBV3-1 (or the pseudogene TRBV3-2) and TRBJ2-7; D unclear. The V gene's germline CDR1 is LGHDT and CDR2 YNNKEL (reference sequence). The CDR3 extends over 13 amino acids. V was clipped by 3 bases and J by 2 bases, with 8 bases between them. Written as DNA, the CDR3 is TGTGCCAGCAGCCATGGGATAACCTACGAGCAGTACTTC. This codes for CASSHGITYEQYF.

This chain uses TRBV3-1 (or the pseudogene TRBV3-2) with TRBJ2-7, with 7 bases lining up with TRBD1. Per germline, CDR1 LGHDT and CDR2 YNNKEL (reference sequence). The ends lost 8 bases at V and 3 bases at J; junction bases unmatched: 7. The CDR3 covers 13 residues. The CDR3 loop is CASCIQGCYEQYF. CDR3 bases: TGTGCCAGCTGTATACAGGGGTGCTACGAGCAGTACTTC.

This chain connects TRBV5-6 to TRBJ2-3, with TRBD1 as a possible D gene (6 bases). There are 16 residues in the CDR3. V was cut by 0 bases and J by 1 base, with 12 bases left in between. The germline V gene encodes CDR1 SGHDT and CDR2 YYEEEE. The CDR3 DNA follows: TGTGCCAGCAGCTTGGGGGGGCCAGGGGGCACAGATACGCAGTATTTT. Translated, it gives CASSLGGPGGTDTQYF.

The CDR3 DNA reads TGTGCCAGCAGCCCCCAAGGCGACGCCTACGAGCAGTACTTC. Protein: CASSPQGDAYEQYF. V is TRBV3-1 (or the pseudogene TRBV3-2) and J is TRBJ2-7, with D uncertain. This CDR3 has 14 residues. Deletions cut 4 bases from V and 2 bases from J, with 12 bases between. CDR1 LGHDT and CDR2 YNNKEL come from the germline V gene (reference sequence).

The J gene is TRBJ2-3, the V gene TRBV7-9; 7 nucleotides align to TRBD1. The CDR3 totals 17 residues. Trimming cost V 5 bases and J 2 bases; bases outside gene matches: 13. CDR1 SEHNR and CDR2 FQNEAQ come from the germline V gene (reference sequence). The CDR3 is CASSRAHRGRDTDTQYF. The CDR3 DNA is TGTGCCAGCAGCCGGGCCCACAGGGGTCGAGACACAGATACGCAGTATTTT. The complete variable domain, with remaining parts taken from reference TRBV7-9 and TRBJ2-3, reads DTGVSQNPRHKITKRGQNVTFRCDPISEHNRLYWYRQTLGQGPEFLTYFQNEAQLEKSRLLSDRFSAERPKGSFSTLEIQRTEQGDSAMYLCASSRAHRGRDTDTQYFGPGTRLTVL.

The CDR3 DNA reads as TGTGCCAGCAGTTTAGGGTGGACGGCTGAAGCTTTCTTT. It encodes CASSLGWTAEAFF. The chain joins TRBV12-3 or TRBV12-4 to TRBJ1-1; D ambiguous. With 1 base removed from V and 6 bases from J, the gap between germline ends came to 9 bases. This CDR3 contains 13 residues.

V usage is TRBV12-2 and J usage is TRBJ1-2; the table assigns TRBD1, which was not confirmed against the DNA. TRBV12-2 is a pseudogene. The CDR3 sequence is 13 residues long. CDR3 nucleotides: TGTGCAAGTCGCCCGGACAGGGTGTATGGCTACACCTTC. It translates to CASRPDRVYGYTF.

The count of this clone is one. This chain uses TRBV7-6 with TRBJ2-3; 7 bases align to TRBD1. The CDR3 consists of 18 residues. V lost 3 bases to trimming and J lost 2 bases; unmatched junction nucleotides: 14. The germline CDR1 and CDR2 sequences are SGHVS and FNYEAQ. CDR3 sequence reads: CASSFFRLGTAITDTQYF. The CDR3 region has the DNA TGTGCCAGCAGCTTCTTTCGTCTTGGGACAGCTATCACAGATACGCAGTATTTT.

V gene TRBV6-5 combines with J gene TRBJ1-1; 8 bases align to TRBD1. The ends lost 7 bases at V and 4 bases at J; junction bases unmatched: 5. Germline-derived CDR1 and CDR2 are MNHEY and SVGAGI. The CDR3 spans 13 residues. CDR3 DNA: TGTGCCAGCACCTATACAGGGGGCACTGAAGCTTTCTTT. Its translation is CASTYTGGTEAFF.

This chain connects TRBV5-1 to TRBJ2-3; D remains unclear. Trimming took 1 base from V and 1 from J, leaving 10 bases between them. Germline-derived CDR1 and CDR2 are SGHRS and YFSETQ. There are 15 residues in the CDR3. CDR3 amino acids: CASSLLGQGTDTQYF. CDR3 DNA sequence: TGCGCCAGCAGCTTGCTCGGGCAGGGCACAGATACGCAGTATTTT.

The rearrangement joins TRBV4-1 to TRBJ2-3; D not certain. The CDR3 loop spans 16 amino acids. Germline V gene lookup returns CDR1 MGHRA and CDR2 YSYEKL. V lost 0 bases and J lost 0, with 10 bases in between. The CDR3 loop is CASSQEQARSTDTQYF. CDR3 coding DNA: TGCGCCAGCAGCCAAGAGCAAGCGCGGAGCACAGATACGCAGTATTTT.

The rearrangement links TRBV7-2 to TRBJ2-7; possibly TRBD1 or TRBD2 for D (5 bases each). Germline loops: CDR1 SGHTA, CDR2 FQGNSA. The CDR3 is made up of 14 amino acids. V was cut by 5 bases and J by 3 bases, with 14 bases left in between. The CDR3: CASSRGPGSYEQYF. In nucleotides, the CDR3 is TGTGCCAGCAGCCGGGGTCCAGGGAGCTACGAGCAGTACTTC.

The chain is built from TRBV5-1 and TRBJ1-2; D perhaps matches TRBD1 (5 bases). Germline CDR1 reads SGHRS; CDR2 reads YFSETQ. V lost 4 bases and J 6 bases, leaving 19 bases between the germline ends. This CDR3 comprises 15 residues. CDR3 sequence (DNA): TGCGCCAGCAGCCCCCAGGAGGCCGGGACGAATGGCTACACCTTC. It encodes CASSPQEAGTNGYTF. Variable domain in full (rest from reference TRBV5-1 and TRBJ1-2): KAGVTQTPRYLIKTRGQQVTLSCSPISGHRSVSWYQQTPGQGLQFLFEYFSETQRNKGNFPGRFSGRQFSNSRSEMNVSTLELGDSALYLCASSPQEAGTNGYTFGSGTRLTVV.

This chain joins TRBV5-4 and TRBJ1-4, with a possible D match to TRBD1 (5 bases). The V gene's germline CDR1 is SGHNT and CDR2 YYREEE (reference sequence). The CDR3 is 13 residues long. V dropped 4 bases and J dropped 11 bases, with 15 bases sitting between them. The CDR3 sequence: CASSPRQNGKLFF. In DNA, the CDR3 is TGTGCCAGCAGCCCGAGACAGAATGGGAAACTGTTTTTT.

The chain has TRBV15 and TRBJ1-4; possible D gene TRBD1, 6 bases. Per germline, CDR1 LNHNV and CDR2 YYDKDF (reference sequence). Trimming stripped 2 bases from V and 8 bases from J, with 24 bases between. This CDR3 is 18 amino acids long. This chain's CDR3 is CATSRKLRQAVMVEKLFF. CDR3 in DNA: TGTGCCACCAGCAGAAAACTCCGACAGGCCGTTATGGTAGAAAAACTGTTTTTT.

The chain recombines TRBV5-6 with TRBJ1-5, with a possible D match to TRBD1 (6 bases). In germline, CDR1 is SGHDT, CDR2 YYEEEE. V was pared by 3 bases and J by 4 bases, with 8 bases between. The CDR3 consists of 13 residues. CDR3 sequence reads: CASSSDRNQPQHF. The CDR3 DNA reads as TGTGCCAGCAGCTCGGACAGAAATCAGCCCCAGCATTTT.

This clone was seen a handful of times. V and J are TRBV7-4 and TRBJ2-6, with D unresolved. The CDR3 has 15 amino acids. V lost 4 bases to trimming and J lost 0 bases, with 7 bases between them. Germline V gene lookup returns CDR1 SGHVT and CDR2 SQSDAQ. CDR3 sequence: CASSWHASGANVLTF. Written as DNA, the CDR3 is TGTGCCAGCAGCTGGCATGCCTCTGGGGCCAACGTCCTGACTTTC.

This clone was picked up one time. V is TRBV6-5 and J is TRBJ1-4; D uncertain. This CDR3 has 15 amino acids. Germline V gives CDR1 MNHEY, CDR2 SVGAGI. Trimming cost V 4 bases and J 5 bases, with 14 bases left between them. CDR3 in DNA: TGTGCCAGCAGTTTCCTGGGGTTGGTAAATGAAAAACTGTTTTTT. Its translation is CASSFLGLVNEKLFF.

This chain connects TRBV13 to TRBJ1-6, with D possibly TRBD1 on 5 matching bases. There are 14 residues in the CDR3. The germline gives CDR1 PRHDT, CDR2 FYEKMQ (reference sequence). Trimming took off 4 bases at V and 12 bases at J, with 16 bases between the two ends. The CDR3 DNA is TGTGCCAGCAGCTCCGGGGCAACCGGGGTACCCCTCCACTTT. Translation: CASSSGATGVPLHF. The full variable domain, its missing parts supplied by reference TRBV13 and TRBJ1-6, is AAGVIQSPRHLIKEKRETATLKCYPIPRHDTVYWYQQGPGQDPQFLISFYEKMQSDKGSIPDRFSAQQFSDYHSELNMSSLELGDSALYFCASSSGATGVPLHFGNGTRLTVT.